These T cell receptor beta chains were read from a single sample in a study of identical twins. MiXCR was run by TCRdb on the 5' RACE reads, yielding one entry per CDR3 protein. The sample has around 280,000 distinct CDR3 sequences; under 9.5% are singletons. The same sample was also used in a study of yellow fever vaccine responses in identical twins.

The sequenced sample was memory (CD45RO+) T cells sorted from blood. These receptors were obtained from a woman aged 18-29 years in good health. The CDR3 runs from the conserved cysteine through the conserved F or W. Each record gives: J gene, V gene, D gene, clone size, CDR3 DNA, CDR3 protein. A D gene is named only where the DNA matches it firmly. Clone size appears in some rows only: once, few, many, or a class for an expanded clone.

TRBJ2-2,TRBV6-5,TRBD2,many,TGTGCCAGCAGTTTCAGCGGGGTGACGACCGGGGAGCTGTTTTTT,CASSFSGVTTGELFF
TRBJ1-3,TRBV12-3/TRBV12-4,-,many,TGTGCCAGCAGTCGAGGGGATTACTCTGGAAACACCATATATTTT,CASSRGDYSGNTIYF
TRBJ2-2,TRBV28,TRBD1,-,TGTGCCAGCAGGGGACAGGGAGCGTCCGGGGAGCTGTTTTTT,CASRGQGASGELFF
TRBJ1-2,TRBV5-1,-,many,TGCGCCAGCAGCTTGGCCGGCAATGCTTACTATGGCTACACCTTC,CASSLAGNAYYGYTF
TRBJ1-1,TRBV7-6,-,few,TGTGCCAGCAGCTTGGACGTTTGGACTGAAGCTTTCTTT,CASSLDVWTEAFF
TRBJ2-3,TRBV10-2,-,few,TGCGCCAGCGGTGTTGGTCTAGACACAGATACGCAGTATTTT,CASGVGLDTDTQYF
TRBJ2-7,TRBV20-1,-,-,TGCAGTGCTTTCGGACGGAGCTCCTACGAGCAGTACTTC,CSAFGRSSYEQYF
TRBJ1-2,TRBV28,-,once,TGTGCCAGCACCGGGGGCTTCGCTAACTATGGCTACACCTTC,CASTGGFANYGYTF
TRBJ2-3,TRBV5-8,TRBD2,many,TGTGCCAGCAGCTTCGCGGCTAGCGGGGACACAGATACGCAGTATTTT,CASSFAASGDTDTQYF
TRBJ1-1,TRBV28,-,-,TGTGCCAGCAGCCTAGCAGGGACCTGGGGTACTGAAGCTTTCTTT,CASSLAGTWGTEAFF
TRBJ1-5,TRBV7-2,-,-,TGTGCCAGCAGCTTGGGACACAATCAGCCCCAGCATTTT,CASSLGHNQPQHF
TRBJ1-1,TRBV10-3,-,many,TGTGCCATCACGGGACAAGGGCCTGAAGCTTTCTTT,CAITGQGPEAFF
TRBJ2-3,TRBV29-1,TRBD1,-,TGCAGCGTCGACAGGACAGGGGGAGGAGATACGCAGTATTTT,CSVDRTGGGDTQYF
TRBJ2-5,TRBV29-1,TRBD2,few,TGCAGCGTTGAAGCACCACTAGCGGGGGCTCCTCGGAGGCAAGAGACCCAGTACTTC,CSVEAPLAGAPRRQETQYF
TRBJ2-3,TRBV12-3/TRBV12-4,-,many,TGTGCCAGCAGTTTTGGTAACCCGGGCACAGATACGCAGTATTTT,CASSFGNPGTDTQYF
TRBJ1-2,TRBV6-1,-,few,TGTGCCAGCAGTGAAGCGAACCCTATCTATGGCTACACCTTC,CASSEANPIYGYTF
TRBJ2-5,TRBV12-3/TRBV12-4,-,-,TGTGCCAGCAGTAGGGGGGGCGCAGAGACCCAGTACTTC,CASSRGGAETQYF
TRBJ1-1,TRBV28,-,few,TGTGCCAGCAGCTACCTACCGCTGAACACTGAAGCTTTCTTT,CASSYLPLNTEAFF
TRBJ1-2,TRBV6-1,-,-,TGTGCCAGCAGTGACCGGCAGGGGTTCAGTGCGGTCTTTGGCTACACCTTC,CASSDRQGFSAVFGYTF
TRBJ2-1,TRBV5-1,TRBD2,many,TGCGCCAGCAGCACCGGACTAGCGTCTTTTAGTGAGCAGTTCTTC,CASSTGLASFSEQFF
TRBJ2-1,TRBV11-2,-,few,TGTGCCAGCAGCTTAGCCGTGGGGCTATTAGGGGGTGAGCAGTTCTTC,CASSLAVGLLGGEQFF
TRBJ2-7,TRBV7-2,TRBD2,few,TGTGCCAGCAGCTTAGCCGGTCGACTAGCGGGTGCCTACGAGCAGTACTTC,CASSLAGRLAGAYEQYF
TRBJ2-2,TRBV6-1,TRBD1,-,TGTGCCAGCGCAAGGGACAGGATGTCCGGGGAGCTGTTTTTT,CASARDRMSGELFF
TRBJ2-1,TRBV4-1,TRBD2,few,TGCGCCAGCAGCCAAGATACTAGCGGGGGGATCTCCTACAATGAGCAGTTCTTC,CASSQDTSGGISYNEQFF
TRBJ2-1,TRBV28,-,few,TGTGCCAGCAGTTTCGGCTACGGGAGCCATTCCTACAATGAGCAGTTCTTC,CASSFGYGSHSYNEQFF
TRBJ2-5,TRBV7-2,TRBD2,-,TGTGCCAGCAGCCGACTAGCGGGGAGAGAGACCCAGTACTTC,CASSRLAGRETQYF
TRBJ1-1,TRBV9,-,-,TGTGCCAGCAGCAGGGGGGAGTACACTGAAGCTTTCTTT,CASSRGEYTEAFF
TRBJ2-1,TRBV20-1,-,few,TGCAGTGCTAGAGATCTGTTCAGGGCTAATGAGCAGTTCTTC,CSARDLFRANEQFF
TRBJ2-1,TRBV3-1,-,few,TGTGCCAGCAGCCACTCCCGGGCCTATGGCGACAATGAGCAGTTCTTC,CASSHSRAYGDNEQFF
TRBJ1-1,TRBV6-5,-,many,TGTGCCAGCAGTTACGAGGGCAGGGGGAACACTGAAGCTTTCTTT,CASSYEGRGNTEAFF
TRBJ1-3,TRBV6-5,-,many,TGTGCCAGCAGTTACGGGGTCGCTGGAAACACCATATATTTT,CASSYGVAGNTIYF
TRBJ1-2,TRBV3-1,TRBD1,-,TGTGCCAGCAGAGACAGGGTACTTGGCTACACCTTC,CASRDRVLGYTF
TRBJ2-2,TRBV5-1,TRBD2,many,TGCGCCAGCAGCATTTTAGCGGGCGTTAACACCGGGGAGCTGTTTTTT,CASSILAGVNTGELFF
TRBJ2-5,TRBV4-1,TRBD2,-,TGCGCCAGCAGCCCAAGCGGGGTTCCCGTCGAGACCCAGTACTTC,CASSPSGVPVETQYF
TRBJ1-6,TRBV6-5,TRBD1,-,TGTGCCAGCAGTTACCGGGACAGCTCCTATAATTCACCCCTCCACTTT,CASSYRDSSYNSPLHF
TRBJ2-6,TRBV3-1,TRBD1,many,TGTGCCAGCAGCCAGACAGGGAGCACCCTTTCTGGGGCCAACGTCCTGACTTTC,CASSQTGSTLSGANVLTF
TRBJ2-1,TRBV19,TRBD2,few,TGTGCCAGTAGTATAAGTGGACTAGCGAAATACAATGAGCAGTTCTTC,CASSISGLAKYNEQFF
TRBJ1-1,TRBV5-6,-,few,TGTGCCAGCAGCTTTCCAGCCATGAACACTGAAGCTTTCTTT,CASSFPAMNTEAFF
TRBJ2-7,TRBV6-1,TRBD2,many,TGTGCCAGCGGGTCGACTAGCGGGATGGGCGAGCAGTACTTC,CASGSTSGMGEQYF
TRBJ1-1,TRBV6-1,-,many,TGTGCCAGCAGGCTCGGACAGATGAACACTGAAGCTTTCTTT,CASRLGQMNTEAFF
TRBJ1-2,TRBV9,-,many,TGTGCCAGCAGCGTCGACGGGGGGGCCTATGGCTACACCTTC,CASSVDGGAYGYTF
TRBJ2-1,TRBV20-1,TRBD2,few,TGCAGTGCTAATCTCGGACTAGCGGGTAACGAGCAGTTCTTC,CSANLGLAGNEQFF
TRBJ1-3,TRBV5-1,-,many,TGCGCCAGCAGCTTAGAACCGACAGACTACTCTGGAAACACCATATATTTT,CASSLEPTDYSGNTIYF
TRBJ2-3,TRBV10-3,TRBD2,-,TGTGCCATCAGTGAGTCGGGACTAGCGGGGGGTTCAGATACGCAGTATTTT,CAISESGLAGGSDTQYF
TRBJ1-1,TRBV20-1,TRBD1,few,TGCAGTGCTCGGACAGGGCCTGAAGCTTTCTTT,CSARTGPEAFF
TRBJ2-7,TRBV20-1,-,many,TGCAGTGCTAGAGTTGCCGGACGGTCCTACGAGCAGTACTTC,CSARVAGRSYEQYF
TRBJ2-3,TRBV27,-,few,TGTGCCAGCAGTTTAGGAGGAACCAGGCGGGATACGCAGTATTTT,CASSLGGTRRDTQYF